This T cell receptor (beta chain) was observed in a study of shared clonotypes between healthy human individuals. Of note for this clone: Its matching antigen is unknown.

Trimming stripped 7 bases from V and 4 bases from J, with 7 bases between. CDR1 and CDR2 (germline): MGHRA, YSYEKL. The CDR3 length is 11 residues. The study, taken as a whole, reports: Rarefaction analysis demonstrated incomplete sorted-subset sequencing notwithstanding large depth.

For every subset, genomic DNA was evenly distributed across several immunoSEQ plates. Libraries were prepared by immunoSEQ multiplex PCR; TCRdb keeps only in-frame clonotypes and omits some of them. The repertoire holds around 940,000 clones, with around 80% as singletons. The specimen sequenced was memory CD4+ T cells sorted from blood. Noted subset: CD45RA-negative fraction. The receptor was isolated from a man aged 18 to 30 in good health. The V gene is TRBV4-1, the J gene TRBJ2-5; TRBD1 is a possible D gene (5 bases). The CDR3 reads CASMQGETQYF. CDR3 sequence (DNA): TGCGCCAGCATGCAGGGAGAGACCCAGTACTTC.